This T cell receptor (beta chain) was profiled in a study of cytomegalovirus exposure and HLA in healthy donors. Vbeta (60) and Jbeta (13) primers were used in the PCR. Assay: immunoSEQ multiplex PCR; the TCRdb copy retains only in-frame clones and omits some. The sample has about 90,000 clones; approximately 84% are singletons. This CDR3 has 15 residues. V lost 0 bases and J lost 7; bases outside the gene matches: 8. The germline V gene has CDR1 LNHNV and CDR2 YYDKDF (reference sequence). Regarding the study as a whole: The likely origin of a cluster of highly shared sequence variants was a sequencing artifact. Among TCR beta chains of equal frequency, HLA-associated ones were more clonally expanded in a later analysis. Of the V segments, some could not be distinguished, including TRBV6-2 and TRBV6-3, and were excluded.

With regard to this clone: Its target is not known.

The specimen sequenced was PBMCs. This chain connects TRBV15 to TRBJ1-1, with 7 bases lining up with TRBD1. The clonotype was recovered from a man younger than 30 in good health and CMV-seronegative. The CDR3, as DNA: TGTGCCACCAGCAGAGATCGTAGGGGGCAGGGTGAAGCTTTCTTT. Translating it yields CATSRDRRGQGEAFF.